The next 27 T cell receptor beta chains were all read from a single sample in a study of response to subunit inactivated influenza vaccine. TCRdb processed the RT-PCR reads anew with MiXCR; each CDR3 protein has one entry. The data show 650,000 to 850,000 distinct CDR3 sequences, 14% seen once. The sequenced sample was PBMCs from blood, obtained 14 days before vaccination. The source is a man in his fifties who received an inactivated influenza vaccine.

This clonotype was counted between two and nine times. The junction departs from the called germline gene at one end, perhaps through a read error. The CDR3 nucleotides are TGCAGTGCCAGAGGGCTAGCGGTCTACGAGCAGTACTTC. Translated, it gives CSARGLAVYEQYF. The chain combines TRBV20-1 with TRBJ2-7; 7 bases match TRBD2. This CDR3 region has 13 residues. From germline, CDR1 is DFQATT and CDR2 SNEGSKA (reference sequence).

The rearrangement uses TRBV7-9 and TRBJ2-7, with 10 bases aligning to TRBD2. The CDR3 has 15 amino acids. Unmatched junction bases numbered 6, after V lost 5 bases and J lost 2 bases. The V gene's germline CDR1 is SEHNR and CDR2 FQNEAQ (reference sequence). CDR3 region: CASSHTSGETYEQYF. CDR3 coding DNA: TGTGCCAGCAGCCATACTAGCGGGGAGACCTACGAGCAGTACTTC.

This clonotype has a handful of counts. The J gene is TRBJ2-1, the V gene TRBV12-3 or TRBV12-4; TRBD1 matches 7 bases. J lost 2 bases, V lost 6 bases, and 7 bases had no gene match. The CDR3 is made up of 15 amino acids. In DNA form, the CDR3 reads TGTGCCAGCAGGAACGGACAGGAACCCTACAATGAGCAGTTCTTC. It codes for CASRNGQEPYNEQFF.

The table lists this clonotype with a few counts. The chain carries TRBV28 and TRBJ2-2; tentative D call: TRBD1 (6 bases). Per the germline V gene, CDR1 is MDHEN and CDR2 is SYDVKM. The CDR3 extends over 17 amino acids. The V gene lost 5 bases and the J gene lost 4 bases, with 20 bases spanning the gap. Here the CDR3 DNA reads TGTGCCAGCAGTGTTCAGGGGACGCCCAGGGGCACCGGGGAGCTGTTTTTT. This sequence encodes CASSVQGTPRGTGELFF. Full variable domain (outside the CDR3, taken from reference TRBV28 and TRBJ2-2): DVKVTQSSRYLVKRTGEKVFLECVQDMDHENMFWYRQDPGLGLRLIYFSYDVKMKEKGDIPEGYSVSREKKERFSLILESASTNQTSMYLCASSVQGTPRGTGELFFGEGSRLTVL.

V gene TRBV6-2 or TRBV6-3 combines with J gene TRBJ2-2, with D possibly being TRBD2 (6 bases). Germline CDR1 MNHEY, CDR2 SVGEGT. CDR3 length: 15 residues. Trimming removed 2 bases from V and 5 bases from J, with 12 bases in between. The CDR3 is CASSYAGQRTGELFF. Here the CDR3 DNA reads TGTGCCAGCAGTTACGCGGGGCAGAGGACCGGGGAGCTGTTTTTT.

This clonotype was recorded a few times. The chain combines TRBV5-1 with TRBJ2-5; a weak D match, TRBD1 (7 bases). Trimming pared 0 bases from V and 4 bases from J, leaving 10 bases between. Germline V gene sequence: CDR1 SGHRS, CDR2 YFSETQ. The length of the CDR3 is 14 residues. The CDR3 here is CASSLVQGGETQYF. DNA of the CDR3: TGCGCCAGCAGCTTGGTTCAGGGGGGAGAGACCCAGTACTTC.

This clonotype has more than one count but fewer than ten. The J gene is TRBJ2-7, the V gene TRBV5-1; possible D gene TRBD2, 5 bases. Germline V gene lookup returns CDR1 SGHRS and CDR2 YFSETQ. This CDR3 is 13 amino acids long. Trimming stripped 2 bases from V and 4 bases from J, with 10 bases between. The chain's CDR3 is CASSLNGDYEQYF. In DNA, the CDR3 is TGCGCCAGCAGCTTAAACGGGGATTACGAGCAGTACTTC.

The chain carries TRBV20-1 and TRBJ2-3; 8 bases are shared with TRBD1. The CDR3 contains 15 residues. The germline gives CDR1 DFQATT, CDR2 SNEGSKA (reference sequence). V dropped 0 bases and J dropped 6; count of bases not matched to a gene: 8. The chain's CDR3 is CSARDWSRGRDTQYF. CDR3 nucleotide sequence: TGCAGTGCTAGAGATTGGTCCAGGGGGCGGGATACGCAGTATTTT.

This clonotype was seen more than once but under ten times. V and J are TRBV28 and TRBJ2-1; 16 bases match TRBD2. CDR3 length equals 18 residues. With 6 bases clipped from V and 4 bases from J, the junction kept 9 bases outside the gene matches. Germline assignment: CDR1 MDHEN and CDR2 SYDVKM. The chain's CDR3 is CASSVAGTSGRAYNEQFF. The CDR3 DNA sequence: TGTGCCAGCAGCGTAGCCGGGACTAGCGGGAGGGCTTACAATGAGCAGTTCTTC.

This clonotype was seen more than once but under ten times. The V gene is TRBV7-9, the J gene TRBJ2-5; no clear D gene. Per germline, CDR1 SEHNR and CDR2 FQNEAQ (reference sequence). V was cut by 8 bases and J by 5 bases, with 12 bases left in between. CDR3 size: 12 residues. The CDR3 DNA reads as TGTGCCAGCCTTGGGGTAGGCGAGACCCAGTACTTC. Translated: CASLGVGETQYF.

This clonotype was counted many times. J is TRBJ2-5 and V is TRBV21-1; TRBD2, the table's D call, was not compared with the DNA. TRBV21-1 is classified as a pseudogene. CDR3 length: 20 residues. CDR3 loop: CASSPPPGASGGRLKETQYF. The DNA of the CDR3 is TGTGCCAGCAGCCCCCCCCCTGGGGCTAGCGGGGGACGACTGAAAGAGACCCAGTACTTC.

The rearrangement joins TRBV7-9 to TRBJ1-2, with 7 bases matching TRBD1. Trimming at V came to 7 bases and at J to 4 bases, leaving 18 bases not matched to a gene. Germline V CDR1 and CDR2: SEHNR, FQNEAQ (reference sequence). The CDR3 loop spans 17 amino acids. The CDR3 sequence: CASNSQGGAAISYGYTF. For the CDR3, the DNA is TGTGCCAGCAACTCCCAGGGGGGTGCGGCGATATCCTATGGCTACACCTTC.

This clonotype has only a few counts. J is TRBJ1-1 and V is TRBV14, with unresolved D. This CDR3 comprises 15 residues. V shed 1 base and J shed 2 bases, with 11 bases lying between them. Looked up from germline, CDR1 is SGHDN and CDR2 is FVKESK. The CDR3 DNA follows: TGTGCCAGCAGCCAAGGTGATTCGACTAACACTGAAGCTTTCTTT. Protein sequence: CASSQGDSTNTEAFF.

Turning to this clonotype: Since a much larger clone is just one base distant, this may be a read error. The chain combines TRBV4-1 with TRBJ2-2; TRBD1 might be the D (6 bases). Germline V gene data show CDR1 as MGHRA and CDR2 as YSYEKL. The CDR3 spans 15 residues. In nucleotides, the CDR3 is TGCGCCAGCAGCGCTCGGGCAGGGGCGACCGGGGAGCTGGTTTTT. It yields the protein CASSARAGATGELVF.

In regard to this clonotype: At one end, the junction sequence differs from germline, possibly due to a read error. This chain uses TRBV20-1 with TRBJ2-3; a weak D match, TRBD2 (6 bases). The length of the CDR3 is 16 residues. Germline V gene sequence: CDR1 DFQATT, CDR2 SNEGSKA (reference sequence). CDR3 region: CCAILILAVSTDTQYF. The CDR3 nucleotides are TGCTGTGCTATTCTAATACTAGCAGTTAGCACAGATACGCAGTATTTT.

The chain recombines TRBV7-2 with TRBJ2-5; D is uncertain. The CDR3 spans 16 residues. Germline V gene sequence: CDR1 SGHTA, CDR2 FQGNSA. V was cut by 1 base and J by 5 bases, with 17 bases left in between. For the CDR3, the DNA is TGTGCCAGCAGCTTAGTCTTCCAGTCCTACGGGGAGACCCAGTACTTC. This translates into CASSLVFQSYGETQYF.

This clonotype was counted a few times. V usage is TRBV15 and J usage is TRBJ1-2; TRBD1 is a possible D gene (5 bases). CDR1 LNHNV and CDR2 YYDKDF come from the germline V gene (reference sequence). There are 12 residues in the CDR3. The V gene lost 4 bases and the J gene lost 4 bases, with 7 bases spanning the gap. Written as DNA, the CDR3 is TGTGCCACCAGCACAGACAGCTATGGCTACACCTTC. Translated, it gives CATSTDSYGYTF. The whole variable domain, filled in from reference TRBV15 and TRBJ1-2, reads DAMVIQNPRYQVTQFGKPVTLSCSQTLNHNVMYWYQQKSSQAPKLLFHYYDKDFNNEADTPDNFQSRRPNTSFCFLDIRSPGLGDTAMYLCATSTDSYGYTFGSGTRLTVV.

This clonotype came up a few times. J is TRBJ2-1 and V is TRBV11-2; 11 bases fit TRBD2. The germline gives CDR1 SGHAT, CDR2 FQNNGV. The trim removed 5 bases at V and 1 base at J, leaving 7 bases unmatched. This CDR3 region has 17 residues. The CDR3 DNA sequence: TGTGCCAGCAGCCGGCTTGGGACTAGCGGTTCCTACAATGAGCAGTTCTTC. Translation: CASSRLGTSGSYNEQFF.

A few counts support this clonotype. The chain combines TRBV11-2 with TRBJ2-3; 9 nucleotides line up with TRBD2. This CDR3 has 15 residues. Germline assignment: CDR1 SGHAT and CDR2 FQNNGV. With V trimmed by 10 bases and J by 2 bases, 10 bases remained unmatched. The CDR3 region is CATQPTSGYTDTQYF. CDR3 sequence (DNA): TGTGCCACCCAACCGACTAGCGGATACACAGATACGCAGTATTTT.

This clonotype was counted a few times. The gene calls are TRBV20-1 and TRBJ2-7, with unresolved D. Germline V CDR1 and CDR2: DFQATT, SNEGSKA (reference sequence). The CDR3 extends over 13 amino acids. With 0 bases removed from V and 0 bases from J, the gap between germline ends came to 6 bases. The CDR3 protein is CSAREGYSYEQYF. The CDR3 nucleotides read TGCAGTGCTAGAGAAGGCTACTCCTACGAGCAGTACTTC.

This clonotype has ten or more counts. The V and J genes are TRBV29-1 and TRBJ2-7; 9 bases are shared with TRBD2. Unmatched junction bases numbered 11, after V lost 3 bases and J lost 5 bases. This CDR3 spans 15 amino acids. Germline lookup yields CDR1 SQVTM and CDR2 ANQGSEA. In DNA, the CDR3 is TGCAGCGTTGACCTGGCGGGAGGGGGTAGGAACGAGCAGTACTTC. This encodes CSVDLAGGGRNEQYF.

CDR3 region: CATSDTSHQETQYF. CDR3 DNA: TGTGCCACCAGTGACACTAGCCACCAAGAGACCCAGTACTTC. This rearrangement joins TRBV24-1 to TRBJ2-5; tentatively, D is TRBD2 (6 bases). V lost 4 bases, J lost 0 bases, and 8 bases lay in between. The CDR3 consists of 14 residues. CDR1 and CDR2 from the germline V gene are KGHDR and SFDVKD.

This clonotype was counted once. The rearrangement uses TRBV5-1 and TRBJ2-2; maybe TRBD2 (5 bases). Germline assignment: CDR1 SGHRS and CDR2 YFSETQ. Deletions cut 1 base from V and 3 bases from J, with 10 bases between. The CDR3 spans 15 residues. In DNA, the CDR3 is TGCGCCAGCAGCTTGAGGCTAGCAGACACCGGGGAGCTGTTTTTT. It codes for CASSLRLADTGELFF.

The rearrangement links TRBV4-2 to TRBJ1-3; D uncertain. The CDR3 has 13 amino acids. CDR1 and CDR2 (germline): LGHNA, YNFKEQ. Trimming took 4 bases from V and 3 from J, leaving 7 bases between them. The CDR3 loop reads CASSLNHGNTIYF. The CDR3 DNA reads TGTGCCAGCAGCCTTAACCATGGAAACACCATATATTTT.

This clonotype was counted many times. The chain uses TRBV6-2 or TRBV6-3 and TRBJ1-5; 9 bases fit TRBD1. The CDR3 spans 15 residues. Unmatched junction bases numbered 5, after V lost 6 bases and J lost 2 bases. CDR1 is MNHEY, CDR2 SVGEGT, per germline. The CDR3 protein is CASRQTGGGNQPQHF. The CDR3 bases are TGTGCCAGCAGACAAACAGGGGGCGGCAATCAGCCCCAGCATTTT.

This chain links TRBV19 with TRBJ1-5; a possible D gene is TRBD1 (6 bases). The germline CDR1 and CDR2 sequences are LNHDA and SQIVND (reference sequence). This CDR3 is 13 amino acids long. The V gene lost 5 bases and the J gene lost 4 bases, with 9 bases spanning the gap. The CDR3 spells CASSYRENQPQHF. The CDR3 DNA sequence: TGTGCCAGTAGTTACAGGGAAAATCAGCCCCAGCATTTT.

This sequence joins TRBV11-2 and TRBJ2-7, with D possibly TRBD1 on 5 matching bases. CDR3 length: 15 amino acids. Germline-derived CDR1 and CDR2 are SGHAT and FQNNGV. V shed 7 bases and J shed 4 bases, with 20 bases lying between them. CDR3 nucleotides: TGTGCCAGCACGATGGGCAGGGTGGTCGGATACGAGCAGTACTTC. Amino acids: CASTMGRVVGYEQYF.